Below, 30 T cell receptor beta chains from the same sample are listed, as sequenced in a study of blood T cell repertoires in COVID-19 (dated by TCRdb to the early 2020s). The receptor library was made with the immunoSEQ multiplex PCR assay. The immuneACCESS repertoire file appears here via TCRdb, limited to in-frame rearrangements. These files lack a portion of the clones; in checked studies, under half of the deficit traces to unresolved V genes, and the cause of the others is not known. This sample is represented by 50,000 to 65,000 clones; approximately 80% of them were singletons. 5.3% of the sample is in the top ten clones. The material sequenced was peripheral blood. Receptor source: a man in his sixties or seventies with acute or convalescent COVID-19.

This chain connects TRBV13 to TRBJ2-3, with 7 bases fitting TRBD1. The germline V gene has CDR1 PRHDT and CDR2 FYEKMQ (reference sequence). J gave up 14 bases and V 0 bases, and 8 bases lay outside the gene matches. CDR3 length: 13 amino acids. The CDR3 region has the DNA TGTGCCAGCAGCTTAGGGGGTAGGGACAGTAGGTATTTT. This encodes CASSLGGRDSRYF.

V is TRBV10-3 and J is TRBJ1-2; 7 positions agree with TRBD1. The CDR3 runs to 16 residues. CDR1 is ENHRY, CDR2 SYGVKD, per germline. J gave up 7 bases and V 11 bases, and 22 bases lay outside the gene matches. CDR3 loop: CASTTNKQGRGLGYTF. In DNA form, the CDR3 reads TGTGCCTCCACGACGAACAAACAGGGTAGGGGGCTTGGCTACACCTTC.

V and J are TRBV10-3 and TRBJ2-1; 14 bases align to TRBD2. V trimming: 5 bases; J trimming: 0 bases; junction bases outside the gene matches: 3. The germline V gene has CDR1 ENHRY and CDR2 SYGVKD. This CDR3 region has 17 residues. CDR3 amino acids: CAISQGTSGGSYNEQFF. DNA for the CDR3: TGTGCCATCAGTCAGGGGACTAGCGGGGGCTCCTACAATGAGCAGTTCTTC.

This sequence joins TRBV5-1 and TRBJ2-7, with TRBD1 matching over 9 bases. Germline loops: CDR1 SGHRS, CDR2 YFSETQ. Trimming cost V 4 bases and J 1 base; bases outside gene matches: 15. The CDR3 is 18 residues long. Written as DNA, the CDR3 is TGCGCCAGCAGCGGGAGATCCGGGACAGGGCCTATATCCTACGAGCAGTACTTC. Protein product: CASSGRSGTGPISYEQYF. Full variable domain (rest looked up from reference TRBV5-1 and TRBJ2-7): KAGVTQTPRYLIKTRGQQVTLSCSPISGHRSVSWYQQTPGQGLQFLFEYFSETQRNKGNFPGRFSGRQFSNSRSEMNVSTLELGDSALYLCASSGRSGTGPISYEQYFGPGTRLTVT.

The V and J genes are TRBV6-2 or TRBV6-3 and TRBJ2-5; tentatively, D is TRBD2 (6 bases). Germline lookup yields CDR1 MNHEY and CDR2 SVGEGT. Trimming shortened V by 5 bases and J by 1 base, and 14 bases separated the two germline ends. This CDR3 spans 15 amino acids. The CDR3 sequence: CASSAPGTGQETQYF. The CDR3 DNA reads TGTGCCAGCAGTGCACCCGGGACTGGCCAAGAGACCCAGTACTTC.

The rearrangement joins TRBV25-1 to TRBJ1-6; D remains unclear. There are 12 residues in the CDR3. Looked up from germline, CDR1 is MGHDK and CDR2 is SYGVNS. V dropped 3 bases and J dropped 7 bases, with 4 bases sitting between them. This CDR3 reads CASSDQNSPLHF. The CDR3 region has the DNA TGTGCCAGCAGTGACCAGAATTCACCCCTCCACTTT.

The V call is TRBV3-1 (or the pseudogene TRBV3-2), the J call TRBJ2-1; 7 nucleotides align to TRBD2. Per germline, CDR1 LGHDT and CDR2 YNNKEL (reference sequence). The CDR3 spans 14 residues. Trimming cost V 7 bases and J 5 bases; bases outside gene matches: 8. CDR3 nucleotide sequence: TGTGCCAGCACCTGGAGCGGGGAAAACAATGAGCAGTTCTTC. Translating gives CASTWSGENNEQFF.

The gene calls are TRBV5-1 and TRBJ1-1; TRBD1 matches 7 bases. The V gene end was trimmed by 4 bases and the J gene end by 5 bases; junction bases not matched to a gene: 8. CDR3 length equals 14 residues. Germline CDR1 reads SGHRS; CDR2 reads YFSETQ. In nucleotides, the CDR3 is TGCGCCAGCAGCGACCGTCCAGGGGGAACTGAAGCTTTCTTT. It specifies CASSDRPGGTEAFF.

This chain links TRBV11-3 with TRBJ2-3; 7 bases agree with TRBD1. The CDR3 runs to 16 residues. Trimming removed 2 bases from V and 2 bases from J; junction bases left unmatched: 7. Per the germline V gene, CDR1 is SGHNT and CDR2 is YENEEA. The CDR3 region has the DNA TGTGCCAGCAGCTTAAACACAGGGGCTTTCACAGATACGCAGTATTTT. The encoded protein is CASSLNTGAFTDTQYF.

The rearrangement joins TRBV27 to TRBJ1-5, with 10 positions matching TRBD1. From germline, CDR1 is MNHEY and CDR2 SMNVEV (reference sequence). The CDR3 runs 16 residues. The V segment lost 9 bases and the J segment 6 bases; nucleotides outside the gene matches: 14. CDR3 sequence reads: CASRDRGRVGAQPQHF. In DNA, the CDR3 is TGTGCCAGTAGAGACAGGGGGCGAGTGGGAGCTCAGCCCCAGCATTTT.

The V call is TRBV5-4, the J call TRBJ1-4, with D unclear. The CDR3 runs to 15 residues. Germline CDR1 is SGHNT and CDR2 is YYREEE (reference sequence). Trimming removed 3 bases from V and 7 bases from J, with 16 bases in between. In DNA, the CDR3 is TGTGCCAGCAGCTCGCCTCGAGAGGGCGTTGAAAAACTGTTTTTT. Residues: CASSSPREGVEKLFF.

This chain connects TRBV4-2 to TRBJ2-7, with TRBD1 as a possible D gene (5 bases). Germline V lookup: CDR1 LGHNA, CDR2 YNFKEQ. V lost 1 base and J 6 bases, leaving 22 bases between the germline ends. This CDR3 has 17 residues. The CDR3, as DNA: TGTGCCAGCAGCCAAGTATCGGCAGGGAAGATGAATGTCGAGCAGTACTTC. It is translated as CASSQVSAGKMNVEQYF.

In DNA form, the CDR3 reads TGTGCCAGCAGCCGAGATGCCGGGGTGGATAATGAAAAACTGTTTTTT. Protein: CASSRDAGVDNEKLFF. The rearrangement links TRBV14 to TRBJ1-4; D gene unclear. CDR1 and CDR2 from the germline V gene are SGHDN and FVKESK. The CDR3 is made up of 16 amino acids. Trimming removed 4 bases at V and 4 bases at J, with 16 bases between.

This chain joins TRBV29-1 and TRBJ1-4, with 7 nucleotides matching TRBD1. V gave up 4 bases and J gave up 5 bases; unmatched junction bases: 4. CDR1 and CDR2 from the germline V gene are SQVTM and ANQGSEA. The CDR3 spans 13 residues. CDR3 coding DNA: TGCAGCGTTGTGACAGGGACGAATGAAAAACTGTTTTTT. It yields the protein CSVVTGTNEKLFF. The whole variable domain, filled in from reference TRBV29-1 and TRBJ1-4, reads SAVISQKPSRDICQRGTSLTIQCQVDSQVTMMFWYRQQPGQSLTLIATANQGSEATYESGFVIDKFPISRPNLTFSTLTVSNMSPEDSSIYLCSVVTGTNEKLFFGSGTQLSVL.

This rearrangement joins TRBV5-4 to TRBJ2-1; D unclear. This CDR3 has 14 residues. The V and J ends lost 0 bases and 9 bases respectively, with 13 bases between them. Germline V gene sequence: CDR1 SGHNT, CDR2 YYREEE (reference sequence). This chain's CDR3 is CASSLEARQAEQFF. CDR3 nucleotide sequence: TGTGCCAGCAGCTTGGAGGCCAGGCAGGCTGAGCAGTTCTTC.

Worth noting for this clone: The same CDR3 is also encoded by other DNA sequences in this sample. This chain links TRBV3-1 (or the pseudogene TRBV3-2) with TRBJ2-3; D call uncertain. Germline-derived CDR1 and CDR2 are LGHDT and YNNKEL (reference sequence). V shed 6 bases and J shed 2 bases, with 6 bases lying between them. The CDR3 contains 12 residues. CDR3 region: CASSLYTDTQYF. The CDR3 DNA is TGTGCCAGCAGTCTGTACACAGATACGCAGTATTTT.

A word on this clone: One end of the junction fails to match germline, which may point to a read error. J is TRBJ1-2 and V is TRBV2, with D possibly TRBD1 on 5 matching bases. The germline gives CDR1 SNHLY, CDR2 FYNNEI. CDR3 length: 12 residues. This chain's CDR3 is CASSEDLGRTLF. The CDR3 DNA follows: TGTGCCAGCAGTGAAGATTTGGGGCGGACACTCTTC.

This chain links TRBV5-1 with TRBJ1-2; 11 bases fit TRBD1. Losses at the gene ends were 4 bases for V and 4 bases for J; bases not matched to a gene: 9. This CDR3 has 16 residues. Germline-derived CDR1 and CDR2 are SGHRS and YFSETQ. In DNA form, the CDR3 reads TGCGCCAGCAGCGTGGGACAGGGGGGCACTCTCTATGGCTACACCTTC. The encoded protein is CASSVGQGGTLYGYTF.

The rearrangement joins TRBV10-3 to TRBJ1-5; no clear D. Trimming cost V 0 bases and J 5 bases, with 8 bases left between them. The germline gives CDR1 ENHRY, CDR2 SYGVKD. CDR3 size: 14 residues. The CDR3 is CAISESGGYQPQHF. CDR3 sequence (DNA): TGTGCCATCAGTGAGTCAGGAGGTTATCAGCCCCAGCATTTT.

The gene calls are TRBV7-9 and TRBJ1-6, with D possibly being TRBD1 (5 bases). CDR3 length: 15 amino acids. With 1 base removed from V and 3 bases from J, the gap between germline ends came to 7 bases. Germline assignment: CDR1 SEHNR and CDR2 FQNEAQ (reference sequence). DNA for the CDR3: TGTGCCAGCAGCTTAGGGACATTCTATAATTCACCCCTCCACTTT. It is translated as CASSLGTFYNSPLHF.

The CDR3 reads CASSSYNYGYTF. The DNA for the CDR3 is TGTGCCAGCAGCTCTTATAACTATGGCTACACCTTC. The V call is TRBV7-8, the J call TRBJ1-2, with D uncertain. Germline V gene lookup returns CDR1 SGHVS and CDR2 FQNEAQ. The CDR3 has 12 amino acids. V gave up 4 bases and J gave up 1 base, with 4 bases separating them.

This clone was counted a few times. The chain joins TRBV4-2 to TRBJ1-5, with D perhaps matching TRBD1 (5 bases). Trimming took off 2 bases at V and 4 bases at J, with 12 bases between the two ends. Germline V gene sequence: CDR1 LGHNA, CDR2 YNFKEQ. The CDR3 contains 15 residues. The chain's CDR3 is CASSQYVQGNQPQHF. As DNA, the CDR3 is TGTGCCAGCAGCCAATACGTGCAGGGTAATCAGCCCCAGCATTTT.

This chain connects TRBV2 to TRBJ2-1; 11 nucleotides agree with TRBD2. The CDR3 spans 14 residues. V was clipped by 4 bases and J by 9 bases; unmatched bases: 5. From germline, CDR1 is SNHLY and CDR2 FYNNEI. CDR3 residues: CASSASGGSGEQFF. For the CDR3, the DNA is TGTGCCAGCAGTGCTAGCGGGGGGAGCGGTGAGCAGTTCTTC.

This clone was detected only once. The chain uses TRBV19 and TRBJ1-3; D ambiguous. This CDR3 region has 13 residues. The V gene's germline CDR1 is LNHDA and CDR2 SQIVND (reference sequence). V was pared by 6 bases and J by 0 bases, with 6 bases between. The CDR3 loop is CASRRRSGNTIYF. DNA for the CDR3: TGTGCCAGTAGGCGTCGCTCTGGAAACACCATATATTTT.

CDR3 nucleotides: TGCGCCAGCAGCCAAAGCACTAGCGGGGGATACAATGAGCAGTTCTTC. This gives the protein CASSQSTSGGYNEQFF. This sequence joins TRBV5-1 and TRBJ2-1, with 11 bases lining up with TRBD2. The ends lost 4 bases at V and 4 bases at J; junction bases unmatched: 7. Germline values: CDR1 SGHRS, CDR2 YFSETQ. There are 16 residues in the CDR3.

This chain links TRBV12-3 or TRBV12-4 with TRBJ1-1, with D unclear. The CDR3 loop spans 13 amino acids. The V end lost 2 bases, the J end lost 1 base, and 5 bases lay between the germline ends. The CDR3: CASSLSENTEAFF. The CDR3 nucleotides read TGTGCCAGCAGTTTATCAGAGAACACTGAAGCTTTCTTT.

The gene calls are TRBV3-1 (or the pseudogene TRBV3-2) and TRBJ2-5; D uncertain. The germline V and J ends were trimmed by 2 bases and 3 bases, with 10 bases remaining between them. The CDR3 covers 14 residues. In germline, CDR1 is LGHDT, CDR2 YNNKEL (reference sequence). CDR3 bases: TGTGCCAGCAGCCAAAGTAGCAGAAAAGAGACCCAGTACTTC. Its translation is CASSQSSRKETQYF.

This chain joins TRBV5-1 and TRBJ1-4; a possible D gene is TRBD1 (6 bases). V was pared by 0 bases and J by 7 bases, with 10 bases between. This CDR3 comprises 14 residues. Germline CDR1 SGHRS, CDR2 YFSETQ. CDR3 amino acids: CASSLDGGVEKLFF. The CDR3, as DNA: TGCGCCAGCAGCTTGGATGGGGGCGTTGAAAAACTGTTTTTT.

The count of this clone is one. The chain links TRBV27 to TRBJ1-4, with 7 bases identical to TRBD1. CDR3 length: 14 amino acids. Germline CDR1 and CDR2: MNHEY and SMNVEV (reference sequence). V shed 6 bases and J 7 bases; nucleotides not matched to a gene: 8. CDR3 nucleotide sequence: TGTGCCAGCAGCCCGACAGGGCGGAGTGAAAAACTGTTTTTT. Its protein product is CASSPTGRSEKLFF.

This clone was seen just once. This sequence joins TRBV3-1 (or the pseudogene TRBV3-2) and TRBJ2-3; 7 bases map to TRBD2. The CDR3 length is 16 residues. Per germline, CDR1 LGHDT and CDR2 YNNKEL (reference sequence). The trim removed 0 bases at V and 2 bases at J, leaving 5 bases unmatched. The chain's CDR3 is CASSQEGAGFTDTQYF. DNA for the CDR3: TGTGCCAGCAGCCAAGAAGGAGCGGGGTTCACAGATACGCAGTATTTT.